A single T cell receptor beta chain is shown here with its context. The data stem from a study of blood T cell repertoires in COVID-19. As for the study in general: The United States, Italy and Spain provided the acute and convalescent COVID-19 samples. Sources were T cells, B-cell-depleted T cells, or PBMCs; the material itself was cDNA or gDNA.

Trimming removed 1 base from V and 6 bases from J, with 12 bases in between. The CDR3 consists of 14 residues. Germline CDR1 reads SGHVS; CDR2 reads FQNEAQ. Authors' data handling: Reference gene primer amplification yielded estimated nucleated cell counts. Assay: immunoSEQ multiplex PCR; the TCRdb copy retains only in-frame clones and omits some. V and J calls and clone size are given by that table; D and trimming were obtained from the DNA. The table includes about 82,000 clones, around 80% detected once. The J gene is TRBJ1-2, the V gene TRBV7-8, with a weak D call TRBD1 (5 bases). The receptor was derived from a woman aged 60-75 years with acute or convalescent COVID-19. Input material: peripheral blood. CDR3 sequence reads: CASSLGIGGNGYTF. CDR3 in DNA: TGTGCCAGCAGCTTAGGAATCGGGGGGAATGGCTACACCTTC.